The 6 T cell receptor beta chains below all came from one sample that was sequenced in a study of T cells in Graves' hyperthyroidism and ophthalmopathy (dated by TCRdb to between 2018 and 2021). The library was prepared using multiplex PCR. The sequencing machine was an Illumina HiSeq 2000. TCR beta CDR3 regions were amplified from RNA transcripts. For the first round of RT-PCR on the TCR CDR3, the HTBI primer set was used together with the Qiagen OneStep RT-PCR kit. TCRdb trimmed the raw reads at Q25, called clones with MiXCR and kept productive beta chains. One record per CDR3 amino acid sequence lists the most common genes and DNA. In this sample the table shows 370,000 or so distinct CDR3 sequences, approximately 12% of which occur a single time. The ten largest make up around 21% of the sample. Sequencing was carried out using blood. These receptors came from a man aged 25-45 years with Graves' hyperthyroidism that later progressed to Graves' ophthalmopathy.

The genes are TRBV10-3 and TRBJ2-7, with D uncertain. The germline V gene encodes CDR1 ENHRY and CDR2 SYGVKD. With 5 bases removed from V and 0 bases from J, the gap between germline ends came to 14 bases. The CDR3 has 15 residues. The CDR3 region has the DNA TGTGCCATCAGTCCTCGGAAGTGGAGCTCCTACGAGCAGTACTTC. This translates into CAISPRKWSSYEQYF.

This clonotype was detected ten times or more. The chain is built from TRBV11-2 and TRBJ2-5, with 12 nucleotides matching TRBD1. The germline CDR1 and CDR2 sequences are SGHAT and FQNNGV. CDR3 length equals 16 residues. With 5 bases clipped from V and 5 bases from J, the junction kept 9 bases outside the gene matches. CDR3 sequence: CASSGSGTGGGETQYF. The CDR3 DNA reads TGTGCCAGCAGCGGATCCGGGACAGGGGGCGGGGAGACCCAGTACTTC. Full variable domain (rest looked up from reference TRBV11-2 and TRBJ2-5): EAGVAQSPRYKIIEKRQSVAFWCNPISGHATLYWYQQILGQGPKLLIQFQNNGVVDDSQLPKDRFSAERLKGVDSTLKIQPAKLEDSAVYLCASSGSGTGGGETQYFGPGTRLLVL.

This clonotype occurred many times. V usage is TRBV5-1 and J usage is TRBJ2-3, with 8 bases lining up with TRBD2. J lost 2 bases, V lost 4 bases, and 6 bases had no gene match. Germline CDR1 is SGHRS and CDR2 is YFSETQ. The CDR3 runs 15 residues. The DNA for the CDR3 is TGCGCCAGCAGCAACAGCGGGGGTTTCACAGATACGCAGTATTTT. Amino acids: CASSNSGGFTDTQYF.

In this sample, this clonotype turned up many times. The chain uses TRBV11-2 and TRBJ2-7, with D possibly matching TRBD2 (5 bases). The CDR3 is made up of 14 amino acids. The V gene's germline CDR1 is SGHAT and CDR2 FQNNGV. Trimming removed 4 bases from V and 7 bases from J, with 17 bases in between. The CDR3 DNA reads as TGTGCCAGCAGCTCCACGTCCTCCTCGGGGGAGCAGTACTTC. This sequence encodes CASSSTSSSGEQYF.

This clonotype was observed many times. V and J are TRBV7-9 and TRBJ2-5, with no clear D. The germline gives CDR1 SEHNR, CDR2 FQNEAQ (reference sequence). The CDR3 runs 14 residues. V was trimmed by 2 bases and J by 5 bases, leaving 12 bases between them. The CDR3 nucleotides read TGTGCCAGCAGCTTATCTTCGGGTGGGGAGACCCAGTACTTC. Amino acids: CASSLSSGGETQYF.

V and J are TRBV5-1 and TRBJ1-6, with D unclear. Germline loops: CDR1 SGHRS, CDR2 YFSETQ. The CDR3 consists of 16 residues. Trimming took off 0 bases at V and 6 bases at J, with 13 bases between the two ends. CDR3 bases: TGCGCCAGCAGCTTGGCCGAGGGAGGGATTAATTCACCCCTCCACTTT. Protein sequence: CASSLAEGGINSPLHF.